The 16 T cell receptor beta chains given below trace back to one sample, sequenced in a study of early T cells in non-severe SARS-CoV-2 infection. TCRdb processed the 5' RACE reads anew with MiXCR; each CDR3 protein has one entry. This table has under 95,000 distinct CDR3 sequences, about 15% appearing once. Sequenced: whole blood. Receptors were obtained from an adult who was a healthcare worker with PCR-confirmed SARS-CoV-2 infection or an uninfected control (not recorded which).

The rearrangement uses TRBV24-1 and TRBJ2-5; D might be TRBD2 (6 bases). Looked up from germline, CDR1 is KGHDR and CDR2 is SFDVKD. This CDR3 spans 11 amino acids. Trimming shortened V by 7 bases and J by 5 bases, and 7 bases separated the two germline ends. This chain's CDR3 is CATSRGETQYF. CDR3 coding DNA: TGTGCCACCAGCCGGGGGGAGACCCAGTACTTC.

This chain uses TRBV28 with TRBJ2-7; 7 positions agree with TRBD1. V lost 7 bases to trimming and J lost 5 bases; unmatched junction nucleotides: 11. CDR3 length equals 14 residues. Germline CDR1 is MDHEN and CDR2 is SYDVKM. The CDR3: CASTQDRLLDEQYF. Here the CDR3 DNA reads TGTGCCAGCACACAGGACAGGCTTCTCGACGAGCAGTACTTC.

This clonotype was picked up many times. CDR3 nucleotides: TGTGCCAGCAGCCGTTGGACTAGCGGGAGGGACACAGATACGCAGTATTTT. This gives the protein CASSRWTSGRDTDTQYF. The V call is TRBV7-6, the J call TRBJ2-3; TRBD2 agrees at 15 bases. After removal of 5 bases from V and 2 bases from J, the junction contained 5 bases not matched to a gene. Germline V gene lookup returns CDR1 SGHVS and CDR2 FNYEAQ. The CDR3 is made up of 17 amino acids.

The chain recombines TRBV11-1 with TRBJ2-1, with D maybe TRBD1 (6 bases). Germline values: CDR1 SGHAT, CDR2 FQDESV (reference sequence). V lost 3 bases and J 8 bases, leaving 14 bases between the germline ends. The CDR3 covers 14 residues. CDR3 DNA sequence: TGTGCCAGCAGCTTGACTACAGGGCGGGATGAGCAGTTCTTC. Its translation: CASSLTTGRDEQFF.

The gene calls are TRBV20-1 and TRBJ2-1; tentatively, D is TRBD2 (6 bases). This CDR3 is built from 14 residues. CDR1 and CDR2 (germline): DFQATT, SNEGSKA (reference sequence). V lost 6 bases, J lost 4 bases, and 16 bases lay in between. Written as DNA, the CDR3 is TGCAGTGCCATCATGGGGCGGGATTACAATGAGCAGTTCTTC. It specifies CSAIMGRDYNEQFF.

This clonotype was detected a few times. The V and J genes are TRBV3-1 and TRBJ2-7, with D perhaps given as TRBD1 or TRBD2 (5 bases each). Germline assignment: CDR1 LGHDT and CDR2 YNNKEL (reference sequence). The germline V and J ends were trimmed by 4 bases and 8 bases, with 18 bases remaining between them. The CDR3 contains 14 residues. The CDR3: CASSPGTVLEQQYF. The CDR3 nucleotides are TGTGCCAGCAGCCCCGGGACGGTACTAGAACAGCAGTACTTC.

This clonotype was picked up a small number of times. The V and J genes are TRBV7-6 and TRBJ2-1, with TRBD2 matching 14 bases. In germline, CDR1 is SGHVS, CDR2 FNYEAQ. V was clipped by 4 bases and J by 7 bases; unmatched bases: 3. There are 15 residues in the CDR3. The CDR3: CASSSRTSGGNEQFF. CDR3 DNA: TGTGCCAGCAGCTCCCGGACTAGCGGGGGGAATGAGCAGTTCTTC.

In this sample, this clonotype turned up a few times. The gene calls are TRBV4-1 and TRBJ2-3, with 8 bases fitting TRBD2. Germline-derived CDR1 and CDR2 are MGHRA and YSYEKL. Trimming cost V 2 bases and J 5 bases; bases outside gene matches: 3. The CDR3 consists of 14 residues. This CDR3 reads CASSQKREIDTQYF. The CDR3 bases are TGCGCCAGCAGCCAAAAGCGGGAGATAGATACGCAGTATTTT.

The chain employs TRBV7-8 and TRBJ2-1; D may correspond to TRBD1 or TRBD2 (5 bases each). Germline V gene lookup returns CDR1 SGHVS and CDR2 FQNEAQ. Trimming left V 3 bases short and J 7 bases short, with 10 bases between. CDR3 length: 13 amino acids. The CDR3 region has the DNA TGTGCCAGCAGCTTGCTGGGGGAGAATGAGCAGTTCTTC. Amino acid sequence: CASSLLGENEQFF.

This rearrangement joins TRBV25-1 to TRBJ2-3; D is perhaps TRBD2 (5 bases). Trimming shortened V by 2 bases and J by 1 base, and 13 bases separated the two germline ends. The CDR3 is 16 residues long. CDR1 is MGHDK and CDR2 is SYGVNS in the germline V gene. This chain's CDR3 is CASSERGETGTDTQYF. The CDR3 DNA sequence: TGTGCCAGCAGTGAACGGGGAGAGACGGGCACAGATACGCAGTATTTT.

This clonotype has more than one count but fewer than ten. The J gene is TRBJ2-7, the V gene TRBV6-6; the match to TRBD2 covers 11 bases. Germline V gene lookup returns CDR1 MNHNY and CDR2 SVGAGI (reference sequence). CDR3 length equals 16 residues. V shed 4 bases and J 5 bases; nucleotides not matched to a gene: 10. The CDR3 bases are TGTGCCAGCAGTTGGGGGATAGCGGGAGGGCCTGACGAGCAGTACTTC. It is translated as CASSWGIAGGPDEQYF.

In its sample, this clonotype was seen a few times. The gene calls are TRBV9 and TRBJ2-3; no firm D call. This CDR3 contains 15 residues. V was trimmed by 2 bases and J by 3 bases, leaving 13 bases between them. Germline V gene lookup returns CDR1 SGDLS and CDR2 YYNGEE. The chain's CDR3 is CASSVSAGFTDTQYF. The CDR3, as DNA: TGTGCCAGCAGCGTTTCGGCAGGATTTACAGATACGCAGTATTTT.

The rearrangement joins TRBV9 to TRBJ2-7, with D perhaps matching TRBD1 (6 bases). There are 14 residues in the CDR3. Germline lookup yields CDR1 SGDLS and CDR2 YYNGEE. With 0 bases removed from V and 0 bases from J, the gap between germline ends came to 7 bases. The CDR3 loop reads CASSVEGDSYEQYF. In DNA form, the CDR3 reads TGTGCCAGCAGCGTAGAGGGGGACTCCTACGAGCAGTACTTC.

This sequence joins TRBV4-3 and TRBJ2-3, with a tentative D call TRBD2 (5 bases). V was clipped by 0 bases and J by 7 bases, with 17 bases between them. Germline CDR1 reads LGHNA; CDR2 reads YSLEER. The CDR3 sequence is 16 residues long. The CDR3: CASSQDRRALVNTQYF. DNA for the CDR3: TGCGCCAGCAGCCAAGATAGGCGGGCCCTCGTGAATACGCAGTATTTT.

This chain connects TRBV5-4 to TRBJ2-3, with D tentatively TRBD2 (6 bases). Trimming cost V 3 bases and J 6 bases, with 20 bases left between them. This CDR3 has 16 amino acids. Germline assignment: CDR1 SGHNT and CDR2 YYREEE (reference sequence). The CDR3 here is CASSYLTRRRADTQYF. The CDR3 coding sequence is TGTGCCAGCAGCTACTTGACTAGGAGGCGCGCGGATACGCAGTATTTT.

The chain is built from TRBV5-6 and TRBJ1-1, with D uncertain. Germline CDR1 reads SGHDT; CDR2 reads YYEEEE. The CDR3 is 8 residues long. V was pared by 10 bases and J by 9 bases, with 7 bases between. This CDR3 is CAVPQAFF. CDR3 bases: TGTGCCGTACCCCAAGCTTTCTTT.